The sequence of this TCR beta chain was determined in a study of T cell responses to AZD1222 COVID-19 vaccine. The germline V gene encodes CDR1 KGHDR and CDR2 SFDVKD. The CDR3 is 13 amino acids. The germline V and J ends were trimmed by 4 bases and 0 bases, with 5 bases remaining between them. Method: immunoSEQ multiplex PCR; TCRdb's copy keeps in-frame clones and lacks some. The data show some 170,000 clones, just over 90% seen once. Study results and limitations: Among the donors, most were white British and more were female, and clonal diversity was possibly underestimated. Reportedly, close to half of spike-specific TCRs are directed against unmutated variant regions.

As concerns this clone: Its antigen remains unidentified.

The chain employs TRBV24-1 and TRBJ2-5; no firm D call. The source was peripheral blood, collected on day 0 of AZD1222 vaccination. This clonotype was obtained from an adult in good health. The CDR3 nucleotides read TGTGCCACCAGTGAAGGCCACCAAGAGACCCAGTACTTC. Encoded protein: CATSEGHQETQYF.